Described below is a single T cell receptor (beta chain) sequence and its context. Its antigen is unidentified. The data derive from a study of shared clonotypes between healthy human individuals. Germline-derived CDR1 and CDR2 are MNHEY and SVGAGI. The V gene lost 9 bases and the J gene lost 3 bases, with 8 bases spanning the gap. This CDR3 spans 12 amino acids. Overall study results and limits: Clonotypes that were shared across a handful of donors made up roughly 5.2% of naive CD4 clonotypes. Measured sharing among donors was expected to vary with sequencing depth.

Naive CD4+ cells were CD45RA-selected; the remaining cells were memory. Assay used: immunoSEQ multiplex PCR; TCRdb lists only in-frame clones, some missing. The sample consists of about 960,000 clones, over 75% of them appearing once. V is TRBV6-5 and J is TRBJ1-4; D gene ambiguous. Material: memory CD4+ T cells sorted from blood. The subset here: CD45RA-negative fraction. The TCR originated in a man between 18 and 29 years old in good health. CDR3 region: CASRRSNEKLFF. The CDR3 nucleotides are TGTGCCAGTCGGAGGTCTAATGAAAAACTGTTTTTT.